This record covers a single T cell receptor beta chain. The antigen remains unidentified. Runs used v3.0 of the immunoSEQ assay and were done at survey level. Some clones are missing from TCRdb's copy, which holds only in-frame ones; the method was immunoSEQ multiplex PCR. The table has approximately 18,000 clones, around 77% seen once. Trimming at V came to 8 bases and at J to 2 bases, leaving 5 bases not matched to a gene. The germline V gene has CDR1 MNHEY and CDR2 SVGAGI. This CDR3 is built from 14 residues. This entry is derived from a study of long-term antiretroviral therapy in people with HIV. Findings and caveats of the study: HIV repertoires showed narrower CDR3 length ranges than controls.

Every participant gave one or more pre-ART and two or more post-ART PBMC samples. The receptor comes from a woman in her thirties or forties with HIV. J is TRBJ1-1 and V is TRBV6-5; TRBD1 agrees at 10 bases. The sequenced sample was unsorted PBMCs, obtained 2.3 years after starting antiretroviral therapy. The DNA of the CDR3 is TGTGCCAGCCGACAGGGGGCAGGAAACACTGAAGCTTTCTTT. It translates to CASRQGAGNTEAFF.